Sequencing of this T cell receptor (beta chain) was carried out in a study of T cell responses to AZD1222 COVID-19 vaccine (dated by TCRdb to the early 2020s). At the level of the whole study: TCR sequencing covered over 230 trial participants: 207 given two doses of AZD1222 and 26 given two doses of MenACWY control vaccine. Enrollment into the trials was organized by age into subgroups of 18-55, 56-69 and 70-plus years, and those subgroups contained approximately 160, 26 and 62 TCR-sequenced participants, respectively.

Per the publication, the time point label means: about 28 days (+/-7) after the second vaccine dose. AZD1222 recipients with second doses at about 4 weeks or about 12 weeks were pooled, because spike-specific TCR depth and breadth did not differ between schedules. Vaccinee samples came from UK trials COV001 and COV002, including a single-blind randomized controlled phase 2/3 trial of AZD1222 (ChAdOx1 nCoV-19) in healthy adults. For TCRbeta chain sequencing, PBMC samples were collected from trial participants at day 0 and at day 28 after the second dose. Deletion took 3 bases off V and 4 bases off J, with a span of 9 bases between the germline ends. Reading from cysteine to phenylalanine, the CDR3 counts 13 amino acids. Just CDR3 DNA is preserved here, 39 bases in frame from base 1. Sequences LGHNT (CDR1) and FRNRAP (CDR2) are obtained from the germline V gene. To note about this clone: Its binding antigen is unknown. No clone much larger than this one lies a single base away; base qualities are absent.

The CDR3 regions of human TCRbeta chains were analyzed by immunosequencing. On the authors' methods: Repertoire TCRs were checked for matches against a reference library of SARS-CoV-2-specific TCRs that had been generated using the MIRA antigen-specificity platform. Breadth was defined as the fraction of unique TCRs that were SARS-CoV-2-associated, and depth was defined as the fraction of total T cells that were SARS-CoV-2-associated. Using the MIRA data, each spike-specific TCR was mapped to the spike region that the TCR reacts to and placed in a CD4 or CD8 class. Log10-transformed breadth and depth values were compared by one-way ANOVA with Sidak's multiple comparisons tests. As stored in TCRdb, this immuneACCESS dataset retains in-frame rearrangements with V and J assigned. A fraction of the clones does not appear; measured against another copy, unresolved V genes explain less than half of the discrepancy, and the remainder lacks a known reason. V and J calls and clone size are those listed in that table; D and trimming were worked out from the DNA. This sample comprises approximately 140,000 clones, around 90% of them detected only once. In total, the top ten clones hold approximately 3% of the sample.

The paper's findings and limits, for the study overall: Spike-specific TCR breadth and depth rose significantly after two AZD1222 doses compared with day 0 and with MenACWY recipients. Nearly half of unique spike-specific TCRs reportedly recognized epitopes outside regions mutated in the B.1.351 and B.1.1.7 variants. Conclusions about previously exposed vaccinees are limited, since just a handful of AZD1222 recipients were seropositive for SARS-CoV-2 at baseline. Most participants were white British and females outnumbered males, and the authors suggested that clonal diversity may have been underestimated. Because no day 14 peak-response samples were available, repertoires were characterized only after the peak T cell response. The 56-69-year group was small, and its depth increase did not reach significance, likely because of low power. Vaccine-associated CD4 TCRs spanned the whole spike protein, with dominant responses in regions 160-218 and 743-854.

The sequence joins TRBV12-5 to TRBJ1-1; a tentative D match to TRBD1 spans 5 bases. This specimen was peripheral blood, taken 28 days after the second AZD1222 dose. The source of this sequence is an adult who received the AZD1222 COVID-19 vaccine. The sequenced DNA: TGTGCTAGTGGTTTATATGGGGGCACTGAAGCTTTCTTT. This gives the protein CASGLYGGTEAFF.